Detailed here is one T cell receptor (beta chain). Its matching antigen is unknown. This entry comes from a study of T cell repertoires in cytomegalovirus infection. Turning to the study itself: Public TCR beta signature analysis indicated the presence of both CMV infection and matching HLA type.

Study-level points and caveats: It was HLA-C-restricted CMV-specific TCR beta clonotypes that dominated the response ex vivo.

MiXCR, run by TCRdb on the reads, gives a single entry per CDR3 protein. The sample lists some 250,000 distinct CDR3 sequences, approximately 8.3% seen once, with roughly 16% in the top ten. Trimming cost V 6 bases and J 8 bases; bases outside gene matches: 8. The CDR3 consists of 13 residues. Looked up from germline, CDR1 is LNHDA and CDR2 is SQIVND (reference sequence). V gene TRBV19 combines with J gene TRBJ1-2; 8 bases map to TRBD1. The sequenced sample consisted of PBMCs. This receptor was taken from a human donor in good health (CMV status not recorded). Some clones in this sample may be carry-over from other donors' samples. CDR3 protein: CASRTGTGYGYTF. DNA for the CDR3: TGTGCCAGTAGGACCGGGACAGGATACGGCTACACCTTC.